This TCR beta chain was captured in a study of cytomegalovirus exposure and HLA in healthy donors. Worth noting for this clone: Its antigen remains unidentified.

The CDR3 has 18 residues. Germline V lookup: CDR1 SGDLS, CDR2 YYNGEE. Primers for the PCR totalled 60 Vbeta and 13 Jbeta. Profiled with immunoSEQ multiplex PCR; TCRdb holds only in-frame clones, not every one. This sample has around 240,000 clones, with 82% found just once. Study-wide findings and caveats: Productive status was seen about 87% or about 30% of the time for most TCR beta V segments in an earlier analysis.

Specimen: PBMCs. The clonotype comes from a woman in her 40s in good health and CMV-seropositive. The chain uses TRBV9 and TRBJ2-5; 9 bases are shared with TRBD2. TRBJ2-7 matches the DNA end more closely, so the J call is doubtful. Written as DNA, the CDR3 is TGTGCCAGCAGCCTATACGGACTAGCGCCCGGCAGGTGGAACGAGCAGTACTTC. Translated: CASSLYGLAPGRWNEQYF.